The text below deals with one TCR beta chain. What it recognizes is unknown. Sequenced with the Oncomine TCR Beta short-read assay was DNA taken from cultured CD4+ T cells. One entry per CDR3 protein, called by TCRdb with MiXCR from the PCR reads. In the table there are approximately 17,000 distinct CDR3 sequences, just under 50% of which are singletons. This sample is drawn from a study of vaccination and CD4 T cells after COVID-19. The wider study: Two of the convalescents were Hispanic, and convalescents were six males and four females. Samples after vaccination came a median 72 days past dose two, ranging 14 to 241. Cultures that served as controls received a CEFX pool, an HIV-1 Nef pool, or no peptide.

The CDR3 contains 12 residues. The germline V gene encodes CDR1 ENHRY and CDR2 SYGVKD. The V end was cut by 0 bases, the J end by 8 bases, with 7 bases between. Treatment in this sample: approximately 9-day PBMC culture with coronavirus spike peptide pools or control peptides (ViraFEST assay). Expanded clonotypes were found by TCR sequencing after peptide-pool stimulation (ViraFEST). Source: CD4+ T cells from blood, cultured in vitro, taken before SARS-CoV-2 vaccination. The sequence came from a human donor who had recovered from COVID-19. The rearrangement links TRBV10-3 to TRBJ1-2, with no clear D. The CDR3 DNA sequence: TGTGCCATCAGTGAGTCGGACGTCGGCTACACCTTC. It codes for CAISESDVGYTF.